A single sample is the source of the 9 T cell receptor beta chains below, sequenced in a study of identifying expanded T cells in peripheral blood. Method: immunoSEQ multiplex PCR; TCRdb's copy keeps in-frame clones and lacks some. Of roughly 130,000 clones listed, roughly 90% are singletons. The sample taken for sequencing was blood. These receptor sequences come from a person aged 18 to 70 in good health.

V and J are TRBV29-1 and TRBJ2-3, with D possibly matching TRBD2 (6 bases). Germline V CDR1 and CDR2: SQVTM, ANQGSEA. Trimming took off 7 bases at V and 0 bases at J, with 17 bases between the two ends. CDR3 length: 15 residues. This chain's CDR3 is CSALNPGTSTDTQYF. The CDR3 nucleotides are TGCAGCGCTTTGAACCCCGGGACTAGCACAGATACGCAGTATTTT.

The CDR3 loop is CASIKRTSGTMEQYF. In DNA, the CDR3 is TGTGCCAGCATCAAAAGGACTAGCGGGACTATGGAGCAGTACTTC. This chain joins TRBV6-5 and TRBJ2-7; 12 bases match TRBD2. Per germline, CDR1 MNHEY and CDR2 SVGAGI. Trimming at V came to 7 bases and at J to 7 bases, leaving 11 bases not matched to a gene. This CDR3 has 15 residues.

The genes are TRBV30 and TRBJ2-7; 9 positions match TRBD1. The CDR3 loop spans 14 amino acids. Germline V gene lookup returns CDR1 GTSNPN and CDR2 SVGIG (reference sequence). J lost 6 bases, V lost 3 bases, and 9 bases had no gene match. The CDR3 DNA follows: TGTGCCTGGAGCCCGGACAGGGGTGTGGGCGAGCAGTACTTC. This encodes CAWSPDRGVGEQYF. The whole variable domain, filled in from reference TRBV30 and TRBJ2-7, reads SQTIHQWPATLVQPVGSPLSLECTVEGTSNPNLYWYRQAAGRGLQLLFYSVGIGQISSEVPQNLSASRPQDRQFILSSKKLLLSDSGFYLCAWSPDRGVGEQYFGPGTRLTVT.

This sequence joins TRBV2 and TRBJ1-4; D is possibly TRBD1 (5 bases). CDR1 and CDR2 (germline): SNHLY, FYNNEI. The CDR3 contains 13 residues. V was shortened by 6 bases and J by 8 bases, with 13 bases between the two germline ends. The CDR3 loop reads CASSGDQGEKLFF. As DNA, the CDR3 is TGTGCCAGCAGCGGGGATCAGGGAGAAAAACTGTTTTTT.

The V call is TRBV7-6, the J call TRBJ2-1, with TRBD2 matching 14 bases. CDR3 length: 19 residues. Germline loops: CDR1 SGHVS, CDR2 FNYEAQ. V gave up 2 bases and J gave up 2 bases; unmatched junction bases: 8. This chain's CDR3 is CASSLIPGTSGSPYNEQFF. The CDR3 DNA reads TGTGCCAGCAGCTTAATCCCCGGGACTAGCGGGAGTCCCTACAATGAGCAGTTCTTC. The full variable domain, in which reference TRBV7-6 and TRBJ2-1 provide the parts outside the CDR3, is GAGVSQSPRYKVTKRGQDVALRCDPISGHVSLYWYRQALGQGPEFLTYFNYEAQQDKSGLPNDRFSAERPEGSISTLTIQRTEQRDSAMYRCASSLIPGTSGSPYNEQFFGPGTRLTVL.

This chain joins TRBV10-3 and TRBJ1-6, with a possible D match to TRBD1 (5 bases). CDR3 length: 12 residues. V was cut by 8 bases and J by 6 bases, with 8 bases left in between. Germline V gives CDR1 ENHRY, CDR2 SYGVKD. CDR3 in DNA: TGTGCCATCTCAGGGCTTAATTCACCCCTCCACTTT. Protein product: CAISGLNSPLHF.

This clone was found a few times. The chain couples TRBV25-1 to TRBJ2-7, with TRBD2 matching over 10 bases. The CDR3 loop spans 12 amino acids. Trimming removed 3 bases from V and 10 bases from J; junction bases left unmatched: 3. Germline loops: CDR1 MGHDK, CDR2 SYGVNS. CDR3 amino acids: CASSELAGVQYF. CDR3 sequence (DNA): TGTGCCAGCAGTGAGCTAGCGGGGGTACAGTACTTC.

The V gene is TRBV7-2, the J gene TRBJ2-5, with 9 bases identical to TRBD1. V lost 5 bases, J lost 5 bases, and 6 bases stayed unmatched. The CDR3 is 14 amino acids. Germline loops: CDR1 SGHTA, CDR2 FQGNSA. The CDR3 loop reads CASSKRTGVETQYF. The CDR3 DNA reads as TGTGCCAGCAGCAAACGGACAGGGGTCGAGACCCAGTACTTC.

The V and J genes are TRBV28 and TRBJ1-2, with 7 bases identical to TRBD1. After removal of 4 bases from V and 2 bases from J, the junction contained 7 bases not matched to a gene. Germline V gene sequence: CDR1 MDHEN, CDR2 SYDVKM. The length of the CDR3 is 15 residues. The CDR3 DNA follows: TGTGCCAGCAGTTCTCCTCCGGGACAGAACTATGGCTACACCTTC. Its protein product is CASSSPPGQNYGYTF.